This entry concerns a single TCR beta chain. Possible read error: a much larger clone is one base away. Other nucleotide sequences in the sample specify the same CDR3. This sample is drawn from a study of blood T cell repertoires in COVID-19. As for the study in general: The United States, Italy and Spain supplied acute and convalescent COVID-19 samples. T cells, B-cell-depleted T cells, or PBMCs provided the cDNA or gDNA that served as material.

V lost 1 base and J lost 6; bases outside the gene matches: 7. Germline CDR1 SGHRS, CDR2 YFSETQ. The CDR3 loop spans 14 amino acids. Original data processing: Nucleated cell number was recorded as an estimate derived from reference gene primer amplification. Sequencing used immunoSEQ multiplex PCR; TCRdb keeps in-frame clones, though not all of them. Clone size and the V and J calls come from that table; the DNA yielded D and trimming. The data show over 100,000 clones, approximately 84% seen once. The J gene is TRBJ2-7, the V gene TRBV5-1; 7 nucleotides agree with TRBD2. The sequenced sample was peripheral blood. The clonotype comes from a woman aged 45 to 65 with acute or convalescent COVID-19. CDR3: CASSLQWGGPEQYF. The CDR3 coding sequence is TGCGCCAGCAGCTTGCAGTGGGGAGGGCCCGAGCAGTACTTC. Together with reference TRBV5-1 and TRBJ2-7, the CDR3 gives the full variable domain: KAGVTQTPRYLIKTRGQQVTLSCSPISGHRSVSWYQQTPGQGLQFLFEYFSETQRNKGNFPGRFSGRQFSNSRSEMNVSTLELGDSALYLCASSLQWGGPEQYFGPGTRLTVT.